This is a list of T cell receptor beta chains from one sample in a study of early T cells in non-severe SARS-CoV-2 infection. A single record per CDR3 protein comes from TCRdb applying MiXCR to the 5' RACE reads. The profile shows tens of thousands of distinct CDR3 sequences, roughly a tenth of them singletons. Sequencing was performed on whole blood, taken at baseline. These receptors originate from an adult who was a healthcare worker with PCR-confirmed SARS-CoV-2 infection or an uninfected control (not recorded which). CDR3s include the opening cysteine and the closing phenylalanine or tryptophan. The D gene is left open where the match is weak. The listing skips clone size in some rows; elsewhere it reads once, few, many or a size class.

cdr3_length j_call clone_size v_call d_call cdr3_aa cdr3_nt
16 TRBJ2-7 once TRBV5-4 TRBD2 CASSLGLAGGVGEQYF TGTGCCAGCAGCTTGGGGCTAGCGGGAGGCGTTGGGGAGCAGTACTTC
15 TRBJ2-3 . TRBV10-3 . CAISEGGLSTDTQYF TGTGCCATCAGTGAGGGCGGCCTCAGCACAGATACGCAGTATTTT
14 TRBJ2-2 few TRBV7-3 . CASSPGLHTGELFF TGTGCCAGCAGCCCGGGACTTCACACCGGGGAGCTGTTTTTT
15 TRBJ2-7 . TRBV6-2/TRBV6-3 TRBD2 CASSLLAGAAYEQYF TGTGCCAGCAGTTTACTAGCGGGCGCTGCCTACGAGCAGTACTTC
10 TRBJ2-7 . TRBV28 . CASSLYEQYF TGTGCCAGCAGCCTCTACGAGCAGTACTTC
15 TRBJ2-2 few TRBV4-1 . CASSQTGAVTGELFF TGCGCCAGCAGCCAAACCGGGGCGGTGACCGGGGAGCTGTTTTTT
14 TRBJ1-5 many TRBV7-9 . CASSFGQMDQPQHF TGTGCCAGCAGCTTCGGACAGATGGATCAGCCCCAGCATTTT
15 TRBJ2-1 few TRBV7-2 . CASSLAGLFGYEQFF TGTGCCAGCAGCTTAGCAGGCCTATTTGGCTATGAGCAGTTCTTC
14 TRBJ2-7 . TRBV6-6 TRBD1 CASSRDRGSGEQYF TGTGCCAGCAGTCGGGACAGGGGTTCCGGGGAGCAGTACTTC
14 TRBJ1-4 . TRBV20-1 . CSAVSGGAGEKLFF TGCAGTGCAGTTTCGGGGGGGGCAGGAGAAAAACTGTTTTTT
15 TRBJ2-1 . TRBV28 TRBD2 CASSLLAGVLHEQFF TGTGCCAGCAGTTTACTAGCGGGAGTGTTGCATGAGCAGTTCTTC
17 TRBJ1-1 once TRBV10-3 . CAISEYRGGSGNTEAFF TGTGCCATCAGTGAATATCGCGGGGGGAGTGGGAACACTGAAGCTTTCTTT
14 TRBJ2-3 few TRBV6-1 TRBD1 CASSGTGGADTQYF TGTGCCAGCAGTGGGACAGGGGGCGCAGATACGCAGTATTTT
15 TRBJ2-5 few TRBV6-5 TRBD2 CASSYYREGEETQYF TGTGCCAGCAGTTACTACCGGGAGGGCGAGGAGACCCAGTACTTC
16 TRBJ2-3 many TRBV28 . CASSSPGTDNTDTQYF TGTGCCAGCAGTTCCCCCGGGACTGATAACACAGATACGCAGTATTTT
17 TRBJ1-1 many TRBV18 TRBD1 CASSPPRGIRMNTEAFF TGTGCCAGCTCCCCTCCCAGGGGGATAAGGATGAACACTGAAGCTTTCTTT
16 TRBJ2-3 many TRBV5-1 . CASSLRTSVRTDTQYF TGCGCCAGCAGCCTCAGGACGTCAGTCCGCACAGATACGCAGTATTTT
15 TRBJ2-7 . TRBV5-1 TRBD2 CASSLVSGGNYEQYF TGCGCCAGCAGCTTGGTTAGCGGGGGGAACTACGAGCAGTACTTC
14 TRBJ2-2 many TRBV24-1 TRBD2 CATSQGLNTGELFF TGTGCCACCAGTCAGGGACTAAACACCGGGGAGCTGTTTTTT
17 TRBJ2-1 few TRBV28 TRBD2 CASSLSLTSPSYNEQFF TGTGCCAGCAGTCTATCTCTGACTAGCCCTTCCTACAATGAGCAGTTCTTC
15 TRBJ2-1 many TRBV10-1 TRBD2 CASSALAGAYNEQFF TGCGCCAGCAGTGCCCTAGCGGGAGCCTACAATGAGCAGTTCTTC
19 TRBJ2-3 . TRBV27 TRBD2 CASSGGVTSGAFLTDTQYF TGTGCCAGCAGTGGGGGGGTGACTAGCGGAGCCTTTCTCACAGATACGCAGTATTTT
17 TRBJ2-7 many TRBV9 . CASSVTPVSRNSYEQYF TGTGCCAGCAGCGTCACCCCCGTTTCGCGGAACTCCTACGAGCAGTACTTC
13 TRBJ1-2 . TRBV19 . CAPVPPRRYGYTF TGTGCCCCGGTTCCACCTCGGAGGTATGGCTACACCTTC
16 TRBJ2-1 . TRBV4-1 . CASSQDGRERDNEQFF TGCGCCAGCAGCCAAGACGGGCGGGAAAGGGACAATGAGCAGTTCTTC
13 TRBJ1-2 few TRBV12-3/TRBV12-4 . CASRLQGYYGYTF TGTGCCAGCAGACTCCAGGGATACTATGGCTACACCTTC
14 TRBJ2-2 many TRBV28 . CAIGGQGNTGELFF TGTGCCATCGGGGGGCAGGGGAACACCGGGGAGCTGTTTTTT
13 TRBJ1-3 many TRBV10-3 . CAIGPGRGDTIYF TGTGCCATCGGCCCCGGAAGGGGGGACACCATATATTTT
18 TRBJ1-1 . TRBV2 TRBD1 CASSRMAGTYRGGTEAFF TGTGCCAGCAGTAGAATGGCGGGAACTTACAGGGGCGGCACTGAAGCTTTCTTT